Sequencing of this T cell receptor (beta chain) was carried out in a study of blood T cell repertoires in COVID-19. Looking at the study overall: Recovered participants had two consecutive negative NP/OP PCR tests, healthcare professional clearance, or symptom resolution.

In the original analysis: Amplifying reference gene primers gave estimates of nucleated cell counts. Produced via immunoSEQ multiplex PCR; TCRdb's table is partial and in-frame only. V and J calls plus clone size are reproduced from that table; the DNA served to infer D and trimming. The sample records some 200,000 clones, 86% being singletons. There are 11 residues in the CDR3. V gave up 7 bases and J gave up 2 bases, with 8 bases separating them. Germline loops: CDR1 DFQATT, CDR2 SNEGSKA (reference sequence). Participants were aged roughly 18 to 95 years, lived in over 20 US areas, and enrolled virtually. Cohort allocation depended upon clinical history that participants reported.

Sequences were obtained from PBMCs or T cells enriched from blood (not recorded which). This chain connects TRBV20-1 to TRBJ2-5; D gene uncertain. The receptor comes from a woman between 50 and 59 years old in a cohort exposed to, infected with or recovered from COVID-19 (not recorded which). The CDR3 nucleotides read TGCAGTGGGGCCCTGCAAGAGACCCAGTACTTC. The encoded protein is CSGALQETQYF.